What follows describes a single T cell receptor beta chain. This CDR3 spans 16 amino acids. V was shortened by 10 bases and J by 2 bases, with 23 bases between the two germline ends. CDR1 and CDR2 (germline): LNHDA, SQIVND (reference sequence). These data are taken from a study of blood T cell repertoires in COVID-19. For the study at large: Sources were T cells, B-cell-depleted T cells, or PBMCs; the material itself was cDNA or gDNA.

Under the authors' procedure: Nucleated cell counts were estimated from reference gene primer amplification. Assay used: immunoSEQ multiplex PCR; TCRdb lists only in-frame clones, some missing. Clonal size and the V and J genes are those of that table, whereas D and trimming came from the DNA. The table includes more than 250,000 clones, 70% to 90% detected once. Assignment of participants to cohorts was predicated upon participant-reported clinical history. Recovery meant two consecutive negative NP/OP PCR tests, professional clearance, or resolved symptoms. Input material: PBMCs or T cells enriched from blood (not recorded which). The chain is built from TRBV19 and TRBJ1-2; tentative D call: TRBD1 (5 bases). The receptor comes from a woman in her twenties or thirties who had recovered from COVID-19. The chain's CDR3 is CATYIRGRGLNYGYTF. In nucleotides, the CDR3 is TGTGCCACTTACATCCGCGGGAGGGGCTTGAACTATGGCTACACCTTC.